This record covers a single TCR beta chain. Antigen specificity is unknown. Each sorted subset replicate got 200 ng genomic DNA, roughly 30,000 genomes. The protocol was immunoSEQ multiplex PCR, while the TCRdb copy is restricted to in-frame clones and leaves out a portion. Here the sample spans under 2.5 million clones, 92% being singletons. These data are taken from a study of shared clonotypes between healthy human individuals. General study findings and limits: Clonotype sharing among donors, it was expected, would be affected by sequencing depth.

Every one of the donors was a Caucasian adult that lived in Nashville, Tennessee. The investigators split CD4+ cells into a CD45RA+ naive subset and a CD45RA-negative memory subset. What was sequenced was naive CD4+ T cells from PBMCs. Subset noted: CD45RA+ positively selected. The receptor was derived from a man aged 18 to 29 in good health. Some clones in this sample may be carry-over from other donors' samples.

The CDR3 region is CASSGNEGETQYF. The CDR3 nucleotides are TGCGCCAGCAGCGGGAACGAAGGGGAGACCCAGTACTTC. This sequence joins TRBV5-1 and TRBJ2-5; D gene uncertain. Per germline, CDR1 SGHRS and CDR2 YFSETQ. V lost 4 bases and J 5 bases, leaving 12 bases between the germline ends. This CDR3 region has 13 residues.